This T cell receptor (beta chain) was captured by sequencing in a study of lymphopenia after photon versus proton radiotherapy (dated by TCRdb to the late 2010s). Broadly, across the study: The immunological effects of photon versus proton radiation therapy were compared in patients with gastrointestinal tumors who developed high-grade lymphopenia. The cohort comprised about 22 patients with gastrointestinal tumors who received either photon or proton therapy and then developed lymphopenia. The study aimed to characterize how the two radiation modalities differ in their impact on the immune system.

Concerning this clone itself: There is no known antigen for this receptor. The sample holds no much larger clone one base away, and base qualities are not on file.

Beyond this particular receptor, the publication reports: Relative stability during treatment was observed in proton-treated patients, whereas loss of naive T cells and TCR diversity and gain of effector/memory populations were observed in photon-treated patients. After the lymphocyte count nadir, oligoclonal expansion, especially of CD8+ Temra cells, was observed in photon-treated repertoires, and the drop in diversity was driven by this expansion. The survival association was examined only in patients who died, and the authors described better survival with proton therapy as a possibility, not as a demonstrated result. Across the cohort, an inverse correlation was found between a larger post-nadir drop in TCR diversity and overall survival time among patients who died.

CDR1 and CDR2 (LNHDA, SQIVND) derive from the germline V gene (reference sequence). The CDR3 measures 16 amino acids from cysteine to phenylalanine. Only CDR3 DNA is held: 48 bases, read in frame from base 1. V lost 4 bases and J lost 0 bases; the stretch between them is 13 bases long. Library construction relied on the immunoSEQ multiplex PCR assay. T cell repertoires were profiled by deep sequencing of rearranged TCR beta loci, alongside multiparametric flow cytometry. TCRdb took this table from immuneACCESS and kept in-frame rearrangements with V and J called. Such tables lack part of the clones; where checked against another copy, unresolved V genes explain under half of the gap, and the rest is unexplained. The sample has about 26,000 clones on record, over 85% of them singletons. The ten most abundant clones make up about 0.81% of the sample.

The chain joins TRBV19 to TRBJ2-1; matching of 5 bases hints at TRBD1 as the D gene. The source material was peripheral blood, sampled from a patient treated with photon-based radiotherapy. This receptor was taken from a woman in her fifties or sixties with cholangiocarcinoma. The nucleotide sequence is given as TGTGCCAGTAGTACCGGACATCTAAGCTCCTACAATGAGCAGTTCTTC. This is translated as CASSTGHLSSYNEQFF.